Each of the 18 T cell receptor beta chains below was sequenced from the same sample in a study of blood T cell repertoires in COVID-19. TCRdb's table, derived via immunoSEQ multiplex PCR, lists solely in-frame clones and lacks some. The sample lists a few hundred thousand clones, 85% to 90% occurring once. Sequencing was performed on PBMCs or T cells enriched from blood (not recorded which). The receptors shown here come from a young woman in a cohort exposed to, infected with or recovered from COVID-19 (not recorded which).

This clone has a handful of counts. The chain combines TRBV9 with TRBJ2-2, with a weak D call TRBD2 (5 bases). The germline gives CDR1 SGDLS, CDR2 YYNGEE. The ends were cut back, 0 bases at V and 2 bases at J, with 11 bases in the middle. The CDR3 has 16 residues. CDR3 region: CASSVEEARNTGELFF. CDR3 in DNA: TGTGCCAGCAGCGTAGAGGAGGCGCGCAACACCGGGGAGCTGTTTTTT.

The chain has TRBV9 and TRBJ1-3; possibly TRBD1 for D (5 bases). Germline loops: CDR1 SGDLS, CDR2 YYNGEE. This CDR3 is 13 amino acids long. Trimming shortened V by 5 bases and J by 8 bases, and 14 bases separated the two germline ends. The CDR3 nucleotides are TGTGCCAGCAGTGTCGTGGGGCAGGACACCATATATTTT. It codes for CASSVVGQDTIYF.

The rearrangement links TRBV5-8 to TRBJ2-5, with TRBD1 matching over 8 bases. Germline CDR1 is SGHTS and CDR2 is YDEGEE. Trimming cost V 0 bases and J 4 bases; bases outside gene matches: 11. This CDR3 spans 17 amino acids. The CDR3 here is CASSLGDRSPLGETQYF. Written as DNA, the CDR3 is TGTGCCAGCAGCTTGGGGGACAGGAGCCCCCTAGGAGAGACCCAGTACTTC.

This chain links TRBV18 with TRBJ1-1, with TRBD1 as a possible D gene (6 bases). The V and J ends lost 5 bases and 2 bases respectively, with 9 bases between them. The germline gives CDR1 KGHSH, CDR2 LQKENI. This CDR3 has 13 amino acids. The CDR3 DNA follows: TGTGCCAGCTCAAGGACAGTAAACACTGAAGCTTTCTTT. Amino acids: CASSRTVNTEAFF.

The count of this clone is one. The V gene is TRBV10-2, the J gene TRBJ2-2, with 11 positions matching TRBD2. Germline assignment: CDR1 WSHSY and CDR2 SAAADI. This CDR3 contains 16 residues. Trimming at V came to 3 bases and at J to 7 bases, leaving 7 bases not matched to a gene. Here the CDR3 reads CASSEELAGAGGELFF. The CDR3 DNA reads TGCGCCAGCAGTGAAGAACTAGCGGGAGCTGGCGGGGAGCTGTTTTTT.

Here the CDR3 reads CASSYGGSHYEQYF. CDR3 nucleotide sequence: TGTGCCAGCAGTTACGGGGGCAGCCACTACGAGCAGTACTTC. This chain connects TRBV6-5 to TRBJ2-7; TRBD1 is a possible D gene (6 bases). This CDR3 is built from 14 residues. Germline V gene lookup returns CDR1 MNHEY and CDR2 SVGAGI. V was trimmed by 2 bases and J by 3 bases, leaving 11 bases between them.

This rearrangement joins TRBV18 to TRBJ1-4, with TRBD1 identical over 7 bases. The junction had 1 base not matched to a gene; V was cut back by 3 bases and J by 6 bases. The CDR3 is 13 residues long. CDR1 KGHSH and CDR2 LQKENI come from the germline V gene. The CDR3 DNA reads TGTGCCAGCTCACCCAGGGGGGATGAAAAACTGTTTTTT. It codes for CASSPRGDEKLFF.

The V gene is TRBV7-3, the J gene TRBJ2-5, with D maybe TRBD2 (7 bases). This CDR3 contains 14 residues. From germline, CDR1 is SGHTA and CDR2 FQGTGA. Trimming cost V 5 bases and J 10 bases, with 20 bases left between them. This chain's CDR3 is CASSLTRGGGGQYF. In DNA form, the CDR3 reads TGTGCCAGCAGCCTTACTCGCGGGGGAGGGGGCCAGTACTTC. The whole variable domain, filled in from reference TRBV7-3 and TRBJ2-5, reads GAGVSQTPSNKVTEKGKYVELRCDPISGHTALYWYRQSLGQGPEFLIYFQGTGAADDSGLPNDRFFAVRPEGSVSTLKIQRTERGDSAVYLCASSLTRGGGGQYFGPGTRLLVL.

The chain couples TRBV24-1 to TRBJ2-7, with D possibly TRBD1 on 5 matching bases. Trimming left V 4 bases short and J 2 bases short, with 11 bases between. Germline loops: CDR1 KGHDR, CDR2 SFDVKD. The CDR3 has 14 amino acids. The CDR3 protein is CATSELDRPYEQYF. The CDR3 DNA reads as TGTGCCACCAGTGAACTCGACAGACCCTACGAGCAGTACTTC.

This chain joins TRBV5-6 and TRBJ2-3; perhaps TRBD1 as D (6 bases). The CDR3 consists of 17 residues. Germline V gene data show CDR1 as SGHDT and CDR2 as YYEEEE. The V end lost 4 bases, the J end lost 0 bases, and 18 bases lay between the germline ends. The CDR3 DNA follows: TGTGCCAGCAGCAAGGGCCCAGGGACACTAAGCACAGATACGCAGTATTTT. It encodes CASSKGPGTLSTDTQYF.

The chain carries TRBV29-1 and TRBJ2-1; D is possibly TRBD1 (5 bases). Germline V CDR1 and CDR2: SQVTM, ANQGSEA. The CDR3 has 14 residues. Trimming took off 2 bases at V and 1 base at J, with 9 bases between the two ends. CDR3 DNA sequence: TGCAGCGTTGAAACAGGAGTTTCCTACAATGAGCAGTTCTTC. Translation gives CSVETGVSYNEQFF.

V usage is TRBV27 and J usage is TRBJ2-1; 8 bases fit TRBD2. After removal of 5 bases from V and 2 bases from J, the junction contained 8 bases not matched to a gene. The CDR3 length is 16 residues. CDR1 is MNHEY and CDR2 is SMNVEV in the germline V gene (reference sequence). The CDR3 reads CASSRGLAPAYNEQFF. The CDR3 coding sequence is TGTGCCAGCAGTCGAGGACTAGCCCCTGCCTACAATGAGCAGTTCTTC.

The rearrangement links TRBV5-1 to TRBJ1-3; D might be TRBD1 (5 bases). The CDR3 spans 15 residues. The V and J ends lost 0 bases and 0 bases respectively, with 7 bases between them. In germline, CDR1 is SGHRS, CDR2 YFSETQ. The CDR3 sequence is CASSLEGVSGNTIYF. The CDR3 region has the DNA TGCGCCAGCAGCTTGGAAGGGGTCTCTGGAAACACCATATATTTT.

The J gene is TRBJ1-5, the V gene TRBV9; a weak D match, TRBD1 (5 bases). Looked up from germline, CDR1 is SGDLS and CDR2 is YYNGEE. Trimming removed 4 bases at V and 1 base at J, with 9 bases between. The CDR3 runs to 14 residues. In DNA form, the CDR3 reads TGTGCCAGCAGCCTCACAGGCAGCAATCAGCCCCAGCATTTT. This translates into CASSLTGSNQPQHF.

This chain uses TRBV7-9 with TRBJ1-3; 7 nucleotides agree with TRBD1. The trim removed 1 base at V and 0 bases at J, leaving 3 bases unmatched. CDR1 SEHNR and CDR2 FQNEAQ come from the germline V gene (reference sequence). The CDR3 contains 16 residues. The CDR3 loop is CASSLEGGSSGNTIYF. DNA of the CDR3: TGTGCCAGCAGCTTAGAAGGGGGCTCCTCTGGAAACACCATATATTTT.

The CDR3 DNA sequence: TGTGCCACCAGCAAAGACTGTAGAAGCAATCAGCCCCAGCATTTT. This codes for CATSKDCRSNQPQHF. The V and J genes are TRBV15 and TRBJ1-5; D is unclear. The CDR3 is 15 amino acids. Germline values: CDR1 LNHNV, CDR2 YYDKDF (reference sequence). With 4 bases removed from V and 1 base from J, the gap between germline ends came to 11 bases.

The chain employs TRBV19 and TRBJ2-1; no clear D. The CDR3 consists of 11 residues. Trimming removed 5 bases from V and 8 bases from J, with 7 bases in between. CDR1 is LNHDA, CDR2 SQIVND, per germline (reference sequence). CDR3 residues: CASSAQDEQFF. In nucleotides, the CDR3 is TGTGCCAGTAGTGCCCAGGATGAGCAGTTCTTC. The variable domain in full, with the rest retrieved from reference TRBV19 and TRBJ2-1, is DGGITQSPKYLFRKEGQNVTLSCEQNLNHDAMYWYRQDPGQGLRLIYYSQIVNDFQKGDIAEGYSVSREKKESFPLTVTSAQKNPTAFYLCASSAQDEQFFGPGTRLTVL.

The gene calls are TRBV29-1 and TRBJ2-5; tentative D call: TRBD1 (5 bases). The V gene's germline CDR1 is SQVTM and CDR2 ANQGSEA. Trimming stripped 3 bases from V and 5 bases from J, with 10 bases between. This CDR3 is built from 12 residues. DNA of the CDR3: TGCAGCGTTGAGGTACAGGCGGAGACCCAGTACTTC. Its translation is CSVEVQAETQYF.